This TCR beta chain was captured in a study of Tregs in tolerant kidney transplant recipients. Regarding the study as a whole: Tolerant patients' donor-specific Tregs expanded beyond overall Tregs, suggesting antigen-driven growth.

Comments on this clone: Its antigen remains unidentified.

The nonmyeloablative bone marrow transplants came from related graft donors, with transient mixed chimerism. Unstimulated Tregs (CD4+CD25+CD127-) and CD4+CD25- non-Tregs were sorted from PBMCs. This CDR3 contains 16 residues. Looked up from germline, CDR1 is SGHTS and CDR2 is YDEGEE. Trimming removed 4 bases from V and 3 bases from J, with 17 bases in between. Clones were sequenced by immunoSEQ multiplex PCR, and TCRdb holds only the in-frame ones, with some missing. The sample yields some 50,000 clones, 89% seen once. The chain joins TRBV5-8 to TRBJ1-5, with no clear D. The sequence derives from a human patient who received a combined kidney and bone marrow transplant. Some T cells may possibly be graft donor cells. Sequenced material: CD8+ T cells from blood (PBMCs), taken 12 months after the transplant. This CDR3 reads CASSPEVGPFNQPQHF. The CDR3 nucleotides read TGTGCCAGCAGCCCGGAGGTCGGGCCCTTCAATCAGCCCCAGCATTTT.